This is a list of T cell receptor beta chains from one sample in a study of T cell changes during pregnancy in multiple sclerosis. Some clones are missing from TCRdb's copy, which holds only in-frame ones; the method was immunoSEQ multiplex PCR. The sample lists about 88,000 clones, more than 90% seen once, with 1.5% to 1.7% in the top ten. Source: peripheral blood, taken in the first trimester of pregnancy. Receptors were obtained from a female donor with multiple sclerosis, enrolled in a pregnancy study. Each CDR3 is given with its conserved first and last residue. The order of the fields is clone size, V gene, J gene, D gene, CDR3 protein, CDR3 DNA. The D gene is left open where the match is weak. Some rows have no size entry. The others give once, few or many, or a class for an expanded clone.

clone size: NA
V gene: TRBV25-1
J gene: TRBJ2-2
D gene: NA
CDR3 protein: CASSGQEIINTGELFF
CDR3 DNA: TGTGCCAGCAGTGGACAGGAAATAATAAACACCGGGGAGCTGTTTTTT

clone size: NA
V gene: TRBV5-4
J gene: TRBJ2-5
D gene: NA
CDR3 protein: CASSLSRLVGQETQYF
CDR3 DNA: TGTGCCAGCAGCTTGAGCAGACTAGTTGGGCAAGAGACCCAGTACTTC

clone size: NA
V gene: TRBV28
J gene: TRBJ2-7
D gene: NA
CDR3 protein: CASSLGGLPSYEQYF
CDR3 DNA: TGTGCCAGCAGTTTAGGGGGCCTCCCTTCCTACGAGCAGTACTTC

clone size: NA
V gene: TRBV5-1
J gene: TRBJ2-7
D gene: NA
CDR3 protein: CASSSTTGTSSYEQYF
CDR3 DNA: TGCGCCAGCAGTTCGACGACCGGGACATCCTCCTACGAGCAGTACTTC

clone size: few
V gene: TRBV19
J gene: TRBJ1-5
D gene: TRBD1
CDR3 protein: CATTGGQTYNQPQHF
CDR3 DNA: TGTGCCACCACTGGGGGACAGACCTACAATCAGCCCCAGCATTTT

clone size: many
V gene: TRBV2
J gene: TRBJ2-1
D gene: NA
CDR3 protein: CASSDVGTIEQFF
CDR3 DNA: TGTGCCAGCAGTGATGTCGGGACAATTGAGCAGTTCTTC

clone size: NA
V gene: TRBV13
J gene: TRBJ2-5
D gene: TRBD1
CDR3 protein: CASSYGQGAHSETQYF
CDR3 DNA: TGTGCCAGCAGCTACGGACAGGGGGCGCATTCGGAGACCCAGTACTTC

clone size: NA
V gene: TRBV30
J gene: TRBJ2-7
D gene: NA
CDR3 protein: CAWSEQTIYEQYF
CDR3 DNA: TGTGCCTGGAGTGAACAGACCATCTACGAGCAGTACTTC

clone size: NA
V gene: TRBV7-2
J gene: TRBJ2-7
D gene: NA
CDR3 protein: CASTARRYEQYF
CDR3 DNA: TGTGCCAGCACGGCTAGAAGATACGAGCAGTACTTC

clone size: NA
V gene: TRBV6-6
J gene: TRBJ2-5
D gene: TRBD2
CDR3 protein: CASSLLAGVGETQYF
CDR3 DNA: TGTGCCAGCAGTTTGCTAGCGGGAGTAGGGGAGACCCAGTACTTC

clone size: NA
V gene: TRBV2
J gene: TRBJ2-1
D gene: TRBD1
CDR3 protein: CASSEAGGREQFF
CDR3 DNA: TGTGCCAGCAGTGAAGCAGGGGGCAGGGAGCAGTTCTTC

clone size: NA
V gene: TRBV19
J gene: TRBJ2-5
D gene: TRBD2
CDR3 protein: CASSVDSGRGGQETQYF
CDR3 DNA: TGTGCCAGTAGTGTGGATAGCGGGAGAGGTGGACAAGAGACCCAGTACTTC

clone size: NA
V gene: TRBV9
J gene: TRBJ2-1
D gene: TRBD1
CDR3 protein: CASSVRQGFYNEQFF
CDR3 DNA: TGTGCCAGCAGCGTACGACAGGGCTTCTACAATGAGCAGTTCTTC

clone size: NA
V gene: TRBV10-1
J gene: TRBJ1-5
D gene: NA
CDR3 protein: CASSEHNQPQHF
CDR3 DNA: TGCGCCAGCAGTGAGCATAATCAGCCCCAGCATTTT

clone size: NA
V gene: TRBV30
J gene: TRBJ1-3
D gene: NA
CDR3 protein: CAWSNPSAKSGNTIYF
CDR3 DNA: TGTGCCTGGTCTAACCCCTCCGCAAAATCTGGAAACACCATATATTTT

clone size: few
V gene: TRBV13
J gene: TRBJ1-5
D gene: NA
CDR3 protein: CASSPGPGDQPQHF
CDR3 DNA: TGTGCCAGCAGCCCGGGGCCAGGGGATCAGCCCCAGCATTTT

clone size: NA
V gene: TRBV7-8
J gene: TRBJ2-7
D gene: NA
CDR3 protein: CASSTRDTEQYF
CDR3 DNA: TGTGCCAGCAGCACCAGGGACACCGAGCAGTACTTC